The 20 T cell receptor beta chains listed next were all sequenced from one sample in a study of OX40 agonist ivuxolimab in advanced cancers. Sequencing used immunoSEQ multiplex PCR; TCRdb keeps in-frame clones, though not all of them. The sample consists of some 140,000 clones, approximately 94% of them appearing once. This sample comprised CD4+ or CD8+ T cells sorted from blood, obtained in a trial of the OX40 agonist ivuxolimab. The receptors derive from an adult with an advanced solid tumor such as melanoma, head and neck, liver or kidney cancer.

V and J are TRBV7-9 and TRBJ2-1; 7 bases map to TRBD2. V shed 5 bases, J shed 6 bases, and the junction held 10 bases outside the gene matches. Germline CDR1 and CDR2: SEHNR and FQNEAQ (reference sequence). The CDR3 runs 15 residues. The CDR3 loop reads CASSDPIRGGNEQFF. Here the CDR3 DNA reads TGTGCCAGCAGCGACCCGATCCGCGGGGGCAATGAGCAGTTCTTC. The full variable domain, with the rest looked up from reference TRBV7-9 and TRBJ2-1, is DTGVSQNPRHKITKRGQNVTFRCDPISEHNRLYWYRQTLGQGPEFLTYFQNEAQLEKSRLLSDRFSAERPKGSFSTLEIQRTEQGDSAMYLCASSDPIRGGNEQFFGPGTRLTVL.

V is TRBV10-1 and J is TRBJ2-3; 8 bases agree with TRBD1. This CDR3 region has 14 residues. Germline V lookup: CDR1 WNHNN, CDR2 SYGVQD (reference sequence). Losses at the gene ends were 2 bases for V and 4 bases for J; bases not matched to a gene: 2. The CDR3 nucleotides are TGCGCCAGCAGTGAGGGACAGGGTCCAGATACGCAGTATTTT. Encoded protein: CASSEGQGPDTQYF.

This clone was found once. The CDR3 nucleotides read TGTGCCAGCAGTTTAGGGAGGGGGCGCAATGGCTACACCTTC. As protein: CASSLGRGRNGYTF. This sequence joins TRBV28 and TRBJ1-2; 7 nucleotides align to TRBD1. Germline V gives CDR1 MDHEN, CDR2 SYDVKM. The length of the CDR3 is 14 residues. V lost 2 bases, J lost 6 bases, and 6 bases stayed unmatched.

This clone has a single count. DNA for the CDR3: TGTGCCAGCAGCCGCGCCGGGACAGTGACCTACGAGCAGTACTTC. Protein sequence: CASSRAGTVTYEQYF. The chain employs TRBV7-9 and TRBJ2-7; 7 bases are a match to TRBD1. The CDR3 extends over 15 amino acids. J lost 2 bases, V lost 5 bases, and 9 bases had no gene match. The V gene's germline CDR1 is SEHNR and CDR2 FQNEAQ (reference sequence).

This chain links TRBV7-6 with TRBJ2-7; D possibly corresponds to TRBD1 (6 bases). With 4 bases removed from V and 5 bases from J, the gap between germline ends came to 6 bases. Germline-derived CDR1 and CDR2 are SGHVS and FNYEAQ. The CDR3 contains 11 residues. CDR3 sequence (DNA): TGTGCCAGCAGCTACAGGGACGAGCAGTACTTC. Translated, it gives CASSYRDEQYF.

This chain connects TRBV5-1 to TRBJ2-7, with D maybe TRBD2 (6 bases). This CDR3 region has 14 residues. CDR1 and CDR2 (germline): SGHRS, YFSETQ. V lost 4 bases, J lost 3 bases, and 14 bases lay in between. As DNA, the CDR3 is TGCGCCAGCAGCCATCGGGACGGGGGCTACGAGCAGTACTTC. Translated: CASSHRDGGYEQYF. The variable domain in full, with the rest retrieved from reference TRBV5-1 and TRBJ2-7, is KAGVTQTPRYLIKTRGQQVTLSCSPISGHRSVSWYQQTPGQGLQFLFEYFSETQRNKGNFPGRFSGRQFSNSRSEMNVSTLELGDSALYLCASSHRDGGYEQYFGPGTRLTVT.

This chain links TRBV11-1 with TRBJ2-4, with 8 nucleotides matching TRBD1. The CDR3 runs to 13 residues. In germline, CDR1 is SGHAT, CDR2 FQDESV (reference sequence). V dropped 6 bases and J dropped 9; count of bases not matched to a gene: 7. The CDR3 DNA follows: TGTGCCAGCAGGCCGACAGGGGTCGGCATTCAGTACTTC. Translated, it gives CASRPTGVGIQYF.

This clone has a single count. The CDR3 DNA sequence: TGTGCCAGCAGCTTGGACCAGATGAACACTGAAGCTTTCTTT. Its translation: CASSLDQMNTEAFF. The chain employs TRBV5-4 and TRBJ1-1; no reliable D call. The CDR3 is made up of 14 amino acids. The germline gives CDR1 SGHNT, CDR2 YYREEE (reference sequence). Trimming shortened V by 0 bases and J by 0 bases, and 6 bases separated the two germline ends.

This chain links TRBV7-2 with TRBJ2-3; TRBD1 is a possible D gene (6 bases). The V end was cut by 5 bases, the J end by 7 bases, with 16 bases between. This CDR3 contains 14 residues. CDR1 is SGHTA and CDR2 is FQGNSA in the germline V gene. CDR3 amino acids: CASSPTHQGNTQYF. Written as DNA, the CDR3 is TGTGCCAGCAGCCCGACACACCAGGGGAATACGCAGTATTTT.

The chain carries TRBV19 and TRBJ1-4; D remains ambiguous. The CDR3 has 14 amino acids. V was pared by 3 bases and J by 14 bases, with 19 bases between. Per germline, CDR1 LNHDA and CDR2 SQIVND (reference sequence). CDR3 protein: CASSIGPGGPTLFF. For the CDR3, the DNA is TGTGCCAGTAGTATCGGTCCGGGCGGGCCCACGCTGTTTTTT.

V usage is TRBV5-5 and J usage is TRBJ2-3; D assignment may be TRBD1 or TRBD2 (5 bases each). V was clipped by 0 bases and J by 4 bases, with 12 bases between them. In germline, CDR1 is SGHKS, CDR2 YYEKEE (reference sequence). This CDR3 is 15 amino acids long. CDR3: CASSLGGSGADTQYF. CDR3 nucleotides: TGTGCCAGCAGCTTGGGGGGGTCAGGAGCAGATACGCAGTATTTT.

The CDR3 DNA follows: TGCGCCAGCAGCCCCCAGACATTTTCGAGGGTAGCCGGGGAGCTGTTTTTT. This codes for CASSPQTFSRVAGELFF. The chain joins TRBV5-1 to TRBJ2-2, with a tentative D call TRBD2 (5 bases). Germline CDR1 is SGHRS and CDR2 is YFSETQ. There are 17 residues in the CDR3. Deletions cut 4 bases from V and 6 bases from J, with 22 bases between.

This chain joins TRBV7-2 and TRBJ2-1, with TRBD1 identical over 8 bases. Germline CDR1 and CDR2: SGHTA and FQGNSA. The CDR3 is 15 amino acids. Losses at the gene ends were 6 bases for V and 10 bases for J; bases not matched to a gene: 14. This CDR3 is CASSREGGGQGEQFF. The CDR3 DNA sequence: TGTGCCAGCAGTCGTGAGGGGGGTGGACAGGGAGAGCAGTTCTTC.

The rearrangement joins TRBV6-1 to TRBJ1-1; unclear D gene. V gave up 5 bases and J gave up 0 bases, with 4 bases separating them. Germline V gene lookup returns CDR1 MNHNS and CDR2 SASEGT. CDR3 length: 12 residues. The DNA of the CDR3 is TGTGCCAGCAGTTTGATGAACACTGAAGCTTTCTTT. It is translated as CASSLMNTEAFF.

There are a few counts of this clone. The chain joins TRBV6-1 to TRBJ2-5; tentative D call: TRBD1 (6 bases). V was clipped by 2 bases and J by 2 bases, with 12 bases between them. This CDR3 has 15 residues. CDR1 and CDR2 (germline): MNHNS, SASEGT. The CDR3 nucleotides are TGTGCCAGCAGTGAAATGGACAGTGGGCAAGAGACCCAGTACTTC. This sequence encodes CASSEMDSGQETQYF.

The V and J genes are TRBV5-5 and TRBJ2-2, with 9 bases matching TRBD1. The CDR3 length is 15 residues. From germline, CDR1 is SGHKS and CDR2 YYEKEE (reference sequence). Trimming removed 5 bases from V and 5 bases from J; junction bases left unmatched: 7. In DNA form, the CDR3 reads TGTGCCAGCAGACGTCCCGGGACAGGGACCGGGGAGCTGTTTTTT. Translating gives CASRRPGTGTGELFF. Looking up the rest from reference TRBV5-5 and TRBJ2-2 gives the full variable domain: DAGVTQSPTHLIKTRGQQVTLRCSPISGHKSVSWYQQVLGQGPQFIFQYYEKEERGRGNFPDRFSARQFPNYSSELNVNALLLGDSALYLCASRRPGTGTGELFFGEGSRLTVL.

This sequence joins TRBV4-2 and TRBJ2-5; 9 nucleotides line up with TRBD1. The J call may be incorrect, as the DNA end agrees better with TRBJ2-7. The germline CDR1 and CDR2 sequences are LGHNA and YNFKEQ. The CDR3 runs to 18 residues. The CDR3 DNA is TGTGCCAGCAGCCAAGTAGGGACAGGGCCCGACAGCTCCTACGAGCAGTACTTC. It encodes CASSQVGTGPDSSYEQYF.

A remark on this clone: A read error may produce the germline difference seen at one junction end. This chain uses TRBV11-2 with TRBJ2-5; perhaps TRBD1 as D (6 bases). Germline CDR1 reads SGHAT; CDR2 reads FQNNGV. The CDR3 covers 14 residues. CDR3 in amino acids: CASSLGTGQGTQYF. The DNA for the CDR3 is TGTGCCAGCAGCTTAGGGACGGGACAAGGGACCCAGTACTTC.

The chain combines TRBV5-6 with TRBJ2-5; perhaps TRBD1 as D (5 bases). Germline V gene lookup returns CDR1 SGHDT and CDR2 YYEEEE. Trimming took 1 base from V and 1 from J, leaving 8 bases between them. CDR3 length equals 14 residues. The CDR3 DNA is TGTGCCAGCAGCTTGCAGGGTGCCCAAGAGACCCAGTACTTC. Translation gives CASSLQGAQETQYF.

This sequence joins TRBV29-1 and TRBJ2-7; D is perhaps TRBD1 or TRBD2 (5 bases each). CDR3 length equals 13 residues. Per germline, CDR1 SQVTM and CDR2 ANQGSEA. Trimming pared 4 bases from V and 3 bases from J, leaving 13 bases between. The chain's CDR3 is CSVGQGENYEQYF. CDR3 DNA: TGCAGCGTTGGTCAGGGAGAAAACTACGAGCAGTACTTC.